This T cell receptor (beta chain) is drawn from a study of blood T cell repertoires in COVID-19. About the research overall: Collection of acute and convalescent COVID-19 samples took place in the United States, Italy and Spain. T cells, B-cell-depleted T cells, or PBMCs provided the cDNA or gDNA that served as material.

Germline lookup yields CDR1 WSHSY and CDR2 SAAADI. Trimming cost V 3 bases and J 0 bases; bases outside gene matches: 1. This CDR3 has 16 residues. Authors' data handling: Reference gene primer amplification yielded estimated nucleated cell counts. Repertoires were generated with immunoSEQ multiplex PCR, while TCRdb's copy carries only in-frame clones and drops some. V and J calls and clone size are as listed in that table; D and trimming were resolved from the DNA. The data contain 150,000 to 200,000 clones, 80% to 90% of them seen just once; the ten biggest clones take up about 2.1%. This clonotype was obtained from a man between 18 and 35 years old who had recovered from COVID-19. The specimen was peripheral blood. This chain connects TRBV10-2 to TRBJ2-3, with 12 positions matching TRBD2. The CDR3 sequence is CASSELAGGSTDTQYF. Written as DNA, the CDR3 is TGCGCCAGCAGTGAACTAGCGGGAGGTAGCACAGATACGCAGTATTTT.